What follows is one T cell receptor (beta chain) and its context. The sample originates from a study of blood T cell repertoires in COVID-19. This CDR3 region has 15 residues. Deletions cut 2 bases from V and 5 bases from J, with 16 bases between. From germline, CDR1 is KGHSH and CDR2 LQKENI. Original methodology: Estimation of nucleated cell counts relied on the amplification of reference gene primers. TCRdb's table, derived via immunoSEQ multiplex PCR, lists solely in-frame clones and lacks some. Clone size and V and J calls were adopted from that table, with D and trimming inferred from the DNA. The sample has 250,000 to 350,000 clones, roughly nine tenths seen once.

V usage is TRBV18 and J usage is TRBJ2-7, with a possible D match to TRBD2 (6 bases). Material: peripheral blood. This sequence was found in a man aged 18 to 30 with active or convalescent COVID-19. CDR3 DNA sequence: TGTGCCAGCTCACCATTAACTAGCCGAGGGAACGAGCAGTACTTC. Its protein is CASSPLTSRGNEQYF.